One and the same sample provided the 19 T cell receptor beta chains below, sequenced in a study of regulatory T cells in long-lasting Graves disease. To make TCR beta libraries, researchers used iRepertoire HTBI primers and Arm-PCR of CDR3 regions. A single record per CDR3 protein comes from TCRdb applying MiXCR to the multiplex PCR reads. The data hold 200,000 to 250,000 distinct CDR3 sequences, with roughly a fifth observed a single time. Specified time point: newly diagnosed GD, antithyroid drugs for less than 3 months. Construction of the TCR library relied on RNA isolated from PBMCs. Here the sequenced sample was peripheral blood mononuclear cells (PBMCs), taken at new diagnosis, from a patient treated with antithyroid drugs. These receptors were collected from a female donor with Graves disease.

This clonotype was seen many times. This sequence joins TRBV10-3 and TRBJ2-7; TRBD2 is a possible D gene (5 bases). V lost 5 bases and J 5 bases, leaving 16 bases between the germline ends. CDR3 length equals 14 residues. Looked up from germline, CDR1 is ENHRY and CDR2 is SYGVKD. The CDR3 loop is CAISPGDYANEQYF. CDR3 nucleotide sequence: TGTGCCATCAGTCCTGGAGACTATGCCAACGAGCAGTACTTC.

The chain employs TRBV9 and TRBJ2-5, with D possibly matching TRBD1 (6 bases). Deletions cut 3 bases from V and 1 base from J, with 13 bases between. The CDR3 loop spans 15 amino acids. In germline, CDR1 is SGDLS, CDR2 YYNGEE. CDR3 in amino acids: CASSGGQRSQETQYF. The CDR3, as DNA: TGTGCCAGCAGCGGCGGACAGAGGTCCCAAGAGACCCAGTACTTC.

This clonotype has ten or more counts. The V gene is TRBV20-1, the J gene TRBJ2-2, with 8 bases identical to TRBD1. Germline assignment: CDR1 DFQATT and CDR2 SNEGSKA (reference sequence). Trimming cost V 6 bases and J 9 bases; bases outside gene matches: 12. There are 14 residues in the CDR3. The CDR3 here is CSATSGTGFRELFF. CDR3 DNA sequence: TGCAGTGCAACCTCCGGGACAGGCTTCCGGGAGCTGTTTTTT.

This clonotype was seen many times. The chain links TRBV4-2 to TRBJ2-3; 10 bases are shared with TRBD2. CDR3 length: 19 residues. CDR1 and CDR2 from the germline V gene are LGHNA and YNFKEQ. V was pared by 1 base and J by 1 base, with 11 bases of the junction left unmatched. DNA for the CDR3: TGTGCCAGCAGCCAAGGCGTATCTAGCGGGAGACTCGGCACAGATACGCAGTATTTT. Translation gives CASSQGVSSGRLGTDTQYF.

This clonotype was observed at least ten times. V usage is TRBV7-9 and J usage is TRBJ1-1; unclear D gene. The CDR3 is 11 amino acids. CDR1 is SEHNR, CDR2 FQNEAQ, per germline (reference sequence). Trimming cost V 2 bases and J 7 bases, with 5 bases left between them. The DNA of the CDR3 is TGTGCCAGCAGCTTAATGCTTGAAGCTTTCTTT. Protein sequence: CASSLMLEAFF.

There are many counts of this clonotype. The gene calls are TRBV5-5 and TRBJ1-2; 8 bases agree with TRBD1. This CDR3 has 15 residues. The J segment lost 7 bases and the V segment lost 4 bases, leaving 12 bases of the junction unmatched. CDR1 is SGHKS, CDR2 YYEKEE, per germline (reference sequence). DNA for the CDR3: TGTGCCAGCAGCAAAGCCTCCGGGACAGGTTTTGGCTACACCTTC. It translates to CASSKASGTGFGYTF.

This clonotype was seen ten or more times. The V gene is TRBV7-3, the J gene TRBJ2-1; a possible D gene is TRBD1 (6 bases). Germline CDR1 SGHTA, CDR2 FQGTGA. This CDR3 contains 15 residues. Trimming shortened V by 5 bases and J by 8 bases, and 19 bases separated the two germline ends. CDR3 nucleotide sequence: TGTGCCAGCAGCCTCCTAGGGGGACGTTTGGATGAGCAGTTCTTC. The encoded protein is CASSLLGGRLDEQFF.

This clonotype came up many times. The CDR3 bases are TGTGCCAGCAGTGATAGGGCCGCCCTGGAGCTGTTTTTT. Encoded protein: CASSDRAALELFF. V usage is TRBV2 and J usage is TRBJ2-2; no firm D call. The germline V gene has CDR1 SNHLY and CDR2 FYNNEI. Trimming pared 3 bases from V and 10 bases from J, leaving 12 bases between. CDR3 length: 13 residues.

This clonotype was seen at least ten times. This chain joins TRBV20-1 and TRBJ2-5; D call uncertain. Trimming removed 3 bases at V and 2 bases at J, with 10 bases between. The germline gives CDR1 DFQATT, CDR2 SNEGSKA (reference sequence). The CDR3 is 13 amino acids. The CDR3 DNA reads TGCAGTGCTAGTTCTATCGATCAAGAGACCCAGTACTTC. Translated: CSASSIDQETQYF.

The chain has TRBV20-1 and TRBJ2-4; 8 positions agree with TRBD2. The CDR3 length is 16 residues. With V trimmed by 1 base and J by 3 bases, 8 bases remained unmatched. Germline-derived CDR1 and CDR2 are DFQATT and SNEGSKA (reference sequence). CDR3: CSARGRTSGGKNIQYF. For the CDR3, the DNA is TGCAGTGCTAGAGGTCGAACTAGCGGAGGCAAAAACATTCAGTACTTC.

In this sample, this clonotype turned up many times. J is TRBJ1-2 and V is TRBV11-3, with 8 bases fitting TRBD1. V dropped 3 bases and J dropped 4; count of bases not matched to a gene: 4. Germline V gene data show CDR1 as SGHNT and CDR2 as YENEEA. The CDR3 loop spans 14 amino acids. CDR3 in amino acids: CASSLGGTGYGYTF. The CDR3 DNA reads TGTGCCAGCAGCTTGGGAGGGACAGGCTATGGCTACACCTTC.

V gene TRBV28 combines with J gene TRBJ2-3, with a weak D call TRBD2 (5 bases). V dropped 6 bases and J dropped 0 bases, with 13 bases sitting between them. The germline V gene has CDR1 MDHEN and CDR2 SYDVKM. The CDR3 is 15 amino acids. The DNA of the CDR3 is TGTGCCAGCAGCTCCTTAGCGTCTAGCACAGATACGCAGTATTTT. Translated, it gives CASSSLASSTDTQYF.

Concerning this clonotype: With a much larger clone just one base away, this may be a read error. J is TRBJ2-3 and V is TRBV3-1; D possibly corresponds to TRBD2 (5 bases). The end of the DNA aligns better with TRBJ2-1, so the J call may be wrong. There are 13 residues in the CDR3. Germline values: CDR1 LGHDT, CDR2 YNNKEL (reference sequence). The CDR3 region has the DNA TGTGCCAACACCAGAGGGATCTACAATGAGCAGTTCTTC. It specifies CANTRGIYNEQFF.

This clonotype was recorded many times. V gene TRBV3-1 combines with J gene TRBJ2-7, with D maybe TRBD2 (7 bases). The germline V gene has CDR1 LGHDT and CDR2 YNNKEL (reference sequence). V lost 1 base and J 7 bases, leaving 11 bases between the germline ends. The CDR3 totals 13 residues. CDR3 region: CASSQVQGGEQYF. CDR3 sequence (DNA): TGTGCCAGCAGCCAAGTACAGGGAGGGGAGCAGTACTTC.

This clonotype was counted ten times or more. The V call is TRBV5-1, the J call TRBJ2-1, with D unresolved. CDR3 length equals 14 residues. Trimming took 2 bases from V and 8 from J, leaving 14 bases between them. Per the germline V gene, CDR1 is SGHRS and CDR2 is YFSETQ. The CDR3 spells CASSFLGRPDEQFF. The CDR3, as DNA: TGCGCCAGCAGCTTTCTCGGACGTCCGGATGAGCAGTTCTTC.

This clonotype was detected ten times or more. The chain has TRBV6-5 and TRBJ1-5; the match to TRBD1 covers 12 bases. J gave up 3 bases and V 2 bases, and 2 bases lay outside the gene matches. The V gene's germline CDR1 is MNHEY and CDR2 SVGAGI. This CDR3 spans 16 amino acids. The CDR3 sequence: CASSYGTGGFNQPQHF. CDR3 coding DNA: TGTGCCAGCAGTTACGGGACAGGGGGCTTCAATCAGCCCCAGCATTTT.

This clonotype was found a few times. A much larger clone differs by one base, so this may be a read error. The V gene is TRBV2, the J gene TRBJ2-5; no reliable D call. This CDR3 has 11 amino acids. Germline CDR1 SNHLY, CDR2 FYNNEI. CDR3 DNA sequence: TGTGCCAACAGTGGGTTAGAGACCCAGTACTTC. Amino acid sequence: CANSGLETQYF.

This clonotype appeared many times. This sequence joins TRBV6-2 or TRBV6-3 and TRBJ1-5, with unresolved D. This CDR3 is 13 amino acids long. With 6 bases removed from V and 0 bases from J, the gap between germline ends came to 6 bases. CDR1 and CDR2 (germline): MNHEY, SVGEGT. Here the CDR3 reads CASRGNSNQPQHF. CDR3 DNA: TGTGCCAGCAGGGGGAATAGCAATCAGCCCCAGCATTTT.

This clonotype was seen at least ten times. V gene TRBV11-1 combines with J gene TRBJ2-7; the D is unclear. Germline CDR1 SGHAT, CDR2 FQDESV (reference sequence). The CDR3 sequence is 11 residues long. V lost 5 bases, J lost 6 bases, and 8 bases lay in between. Here the CDR3 reads CASSLSSEQYF. Here the CDR3 DNA reads TGTGCCAGCAGCCTGTCGAGCGAGCAGTACTTC.